These 17 T cell receptor beta chains were sequenced from one sample in a study of radiation and T cells in renal cell carcinoma. Time point described: blood 4 weeks post-SBRT, at nephrectomy. Described treatment: 15 Gy SBRT to primary tumor, nephrectomy 4 weeks later. Some clones are missing from TCRdb's copy, which holds only in-frame ones; the method was immunoSEQ multiplex PCR. The sample has around 180,000 clones; approximately 90% are singletons. The sample in question was blood, obtained from a patient whose treatment included radiotherapy and nephrectomy. The receptors here all came from a woman aged 45-59 years with renal cell carcinoma.

The genes are TRBV5-1 and TRBJ2-5; D gene unclear. V was clipped by 4 bases and J by 5 bases, with 15 bases between them. The CDR3 runs to 14 residues. CDR1 SGHRS and CDR2 YFSETQ come from the germline V gene. In nucleotides, the CDR3 is TGCGCCAGCAGCGTCGTACTCGAGCAGGAGACCCAGTACTTC. This sequence encodes CASSVVLEQETQYF.

A few counts support this clone. This rearrangement joins TRBV19 to TRBJ2-2; D remains ambiguous. This CDR3 region has 14 residues. Per germline, CDR1 LNHDA and CDR2 SQIVND (reference sequence). Trimming cost V 7 bases and J 4 bases, with 13 bases left between them. The CDR3 DNA is TGTGCCAGTACCAAACAGAGTTCCACCGGGGAGCTGTTTTTT. Its translation is CASTKQSSTGELFF. The entire variable domain, with the rest obtained from reference TRBV19 and TRBJ2-2, is as follows: DGGITQSPKYLFRKEGQNVTLSCEQNLNHDAMYWYRQDPGQGLRLIYYSQIVNDFQKGDIAEGYSVSREKKESFPLTVTSAQKNPTAFYLCASTKQSSTGELFFGEGSRLTVL.

This clone has only one observation. Other nucleotide sequences from this sample produce the same CDR3. The V gene is TRBV19, the J gene TRBJ1-6; D is unclear. The CDR3 contains 13 residues. The V end was cut by 5 bases, the J end by 9 bases, with 11 bases between. In germline, CDR1 is LNHDA, CDR2 SQIVND (reference sequence). The CDR3 nucleotides are TGTGCCAGTAGTGGAGCTCGTGGTTCACCCCTCCACTTT. Translating it yields CASSGARGSPLHF. Supplemented by reference TRBV19 and TRBJ1-6, the full variable domain reads DGGITQSPKYLFRKEGQNVTLSCEQNLNHDAMYWYRQDPGQGLRLIYYSQIVNDFQKGDIAEGYSVSREKKESFPLTVTSAQKNPTAFYLCASSGARGSPLHFGNGTRLTVT.

The CDR3: CASDRDRGTDTQYF. The CDR3 DNA reads TGTGCCAGCGACCGGGACAGGGGCACAGATACGCAGTATTTT. V is TRBV2 and J is TRBJ2-3, with TRBD1 identical over 9 bases. The CDR3 totals 14 residues. The V segment lost 8 bases and the J segment 1 base; nucleotides outside the gene matches: 4. Germline V lookup: CDR1 SNHLY, CDR2 FYNNEI.

This clone was detected once. The genes are TRBV10-3 and TRBJ2-7, with 7 bases that match TRBD1. CDR3 length equals 15 residues. Germline V gene data show CDR1 as ENHRY and CDR2 as SYGVKD. J gave up 3 bases and V 6 bases, and 11 bases lay outside the gene matches. The CDR3 loop is CAISTDRERDYEQYF. CDR3 sequence (DNA): TGTGCCATCAGCACTGACAGGGAGAGGGACTACGAGCAGTACTTC.

This chain links TRBV19 with TRBJ1-1; a weak D match, TRBD1 (5 bases). This CDR3 is built from 15 residues. V lost 2 bases, J lost 5 bases, and 15 bases lay in between. CDR1 is LNHDA and CDR2 is SQIVND in the germline V gene (reference sequence). CDR3 coding DNA: TGTGCCAGTAGTATAAACGGCCAGGGAAGAACTGAAGCTTTCTTT. As protein: CASSINGQGRTEAFF.

The J gene is TRBJ2-5, the V gene TRBV7-9; TRBD1 matches 8 bases. CDR3 size: 15 residues. From germline, CDR1 is SEHNR and CDR2 FQNEAQ (reference sequence). With V trimmed by 5 bases and J by 5 bases, 10 bases remained unmatched. The CDR3 loop is CASSRPTGGRETQYF. DNA of the CDR3: TGTGCCAGCAGCCGACCTACAGGGGGGAGGGAGACCCAGTACTTC.

The chain recombines TRBV4-1 with TRBJ2-2; TRBD1 matches at 7 bases. Trimming cost V 4 bases and J 3 bases; bases outside gene matches: 5. This CDR3 is 15 amino acids long. The germline CDR1 and CDR2 sequences are MGHRA and YSYEKL. In DNA, the CDR3 is TGCGCCAGCAGCCGTGAACAGGGGTACACCGGGGAGCTGTTTTTT. Protein: CASSREQGYTGELFF.

The J gene is TRBJ1-1, the V gene TRBV5-1; D possibly corresponds to TRBD1 (5 bases). V lost 2 bases to trimming and J lost 0 bases, with 14 bases between them. The CDR3 length is 16 residues. Germline loops: CDR1 SGHRS, CDR2 YFSETQ. This CDR3 is CASSFNGGTMNTEAFF. DNA of the CDR3: TGCGCCAGCAGCTTTAATGGGGGGACCATGAACACTGAAGCTTTCTTT.

The chain employs TRBV19 and TRBJ1-1; D not certain. Trimming took 7 bases from V and 4 from J, leaving 16 bases between them. The CDR3 length is 14 residues. From germline, CDR1 is LNHDA and CDR2 SQIVND (reference sequence). The CDR3 nucleotides are TGTGCCAGTACAGGCAGCCCAATGAGCACTGAAGCTTTCTTT. Translation: CASTGSPMSTEAFF.

This chain links TRBV6-1 with TRBJ1-5; 9 bases line up with TRBD1. This CDR3 is built from 13 residues. The V gene end was trimmed by 5 bases and the J gene end by 7 bases; junction bases not matched to a gene: 3. Germline loops: CDR1 MNHNS, CDR2 SASEGT. The CDR3 DNA reads as TGTGCCAGCAGTTGGACAGGGGACCAGCCCCAGCATTTT. Translated, it gives CASSWTGDQPQHF.

The chain carries TRBV11-3 and TRBJ2-7; a weak D match, TRBD1 (6 bases). This CDR3 contains 14 residues. Trimming pared 5 bases from V and 6 bases from J, leaving 17 bases between. The germline CDR1 and CDR2 sequences are SGHNT and YENEEA. In DNA form, the CDR3 reads TGTGCCAGCAGCGTAGGTCAGGGGTCGGGCGAGCAGTACTTC. It codes for CASSVGQGSGEQYF.

The chain links TRBV9 to TRBJ2-1; 7 bases are a match to TRBD2. Germline V gene sequence: CDR1 SGDLS, CDR2 YYNGEE. V was pared by 0 bases and J by 9 bases, with 9 bases of the junction left unmatched. The length of the CDR3 is 15 residues. The DNA for the CDR3 is TGTGCCAGCAGCGTAGCTGAGCGGGGTAGGGGTGAGCAGTTCTTC. Encoded protein: CASSVAERGRGEQFF. Using reference TRBV9 and TRBJ2-1 for the parts outside the CDR3, the full variable domain is DSGVTQTPKHLITATGQRVTLRCSPRSGDLSVYWYQQSLDQGLQFLIQYYNGEERAKGNILERFSAQQFPDLHSELNLSSLELGDSALYFCASSVAERGRGEQFFGPGTRLTVL.

This clone appeared once. The rearrangement links TRBV9 to TRBJ2-7, with 8 nucleotides matching TRBD1. Unmatched junction bases numbered 17, after V lost 3 bases and J lost 3 bases. This CDR3 contains 18 residues. Germline V CDR1 and CDR2: SGDLS, YYNGEE. The CDR3 DNA sequence: TGTGCCAGCAGCGAAACCCAGGGGGCTCCCGACACCTACTACGAGCAGTACTTC. Its protein product is CASSETQGAPDTYYEQYF.

This rearrangement joins TRBV7-8 to TRBJ2-5, with TRBD1 matching 7 bases. Germline CDR1 SGHVS, CDR2 FQNEAQ. The length of the CDR3 is 15 residues. V lost 1 base to trimming and J lost 4 bases; unmatched junction nucleotides: 6. The CDR3 DNA follows: TGTGCCAGCAGCTTAGATTCTTACAGGGGAGAGACCCAGTACTTC. Protein: CASSLDSYRGETQYF.

CDR3 sequence reads: CASSLGVLAYGYTF. In DNA form, the CDR3 reads TGTGCCAGCAGCTTAGGGGTTTTGGCCTATGGCTACACCTTC. The chain links TRBV13 to TRBJ1-2; D ambiguous. Trimming removed 0 bases at V and 4 bases at J, with 9 bases between. Germline V gene lookup returns CDR1 PRHDT and CDR2 FYEKMQ (reference sequence). The CDR3 covers 14 residues.

The chain joins TRBV6-6 to TRBJ1-6; no clear D. There are 15 residues in the CDR3. CDR1 MNHNY and CDR2 SVGAGI come from the germline V gene (reference sequence). The V gene lost 8 bases and the J gene lost 0 bases, with 11 bases spanning the gap. Here the CDR3 reads CASSRASSYNSPLHF. The CDR3 DNA reads as TGTGCCAGCTCTAGGGCGAGCTCCTATAATTCACCCCTCCACTTT.